What follows are 7 T cell receptor beta chains derived from one specimen sequenced in a study of blood T cell repertoires in COVID-19. The data were produced by immunoSEQ multiplex PCR, yet TCRdb's version contains in-frame clones alone and is incomplete. The table has roughly 65,000 clones, approximately 86% seen once. The material sequenced was peripheral blood. Every receptor here comes from a woman in her sixties or seventies with acute or convalescent COVID-19.

The V and J genes are TRBV21-1 and TRBJ2-3; TRBD2 was called by the table and not checked on the DNA. TRBV21-1 is listed as a pseudogene. The CDR3 is made up of 17 amino acids. CDR3 DNA sequence: TGTGCCAGCAGCAAAGCAGTGAAGCGGGGGGGTACAGATACGCAGTATTTT. This codes for CASSKAVKRGGTDTQYF.

This clone was seen a single time. The chain carries TRBV27 and TRBJ1-1; D is undetermined. V lost 7 bases, J lost 2 bases, and 5 bases lay in between. Germline assignment: CDR1 MNHEY and CDR2 SMNVEV (reference sequence). CDR3 size: 11 residues. This CDR3 is CASTTNTEAFF. As DNA, the CDR3 is TGTGCCAGCACCACAAACACTGAAGCTTTCTTT.

The chain joins TRBV18 to TRBJ1-3; D uncertain. The V gene's germline CDR1 is KGHSH and CDR2 LQKENI. The CDR3 is made up of 15 amino acids. Trimming removed 3 bases at V and 0 bases at J, with 9 bases between. CDR3 loop: CASSPFEFSGNTIYF. DNA for the CDR3: TGTGCCAGCTCACCCTTCGAGTTCTCTGGAAACACCATATATTTT.

J is TRBJ2-3 and V is TRBV19, with 10 bases that match TRBD1. The V gene end was trimmed by 5 bases and the J gene end by 0 bases; junction bases not matched to a gene: 2. Germline loops: CDR1 LNHDA, CDR2 SQIVND (reference sequence). CDR3 length: 15 residues. CDR3 residues: CASSGQGDSTDTQYF. The CDR3 DNA reads as TGTGCCAGTAGTGGACAGGGGGACAGCACAGATACGCAGTATTTT.

This rearrangement joins TRBV3-1 (or the pseudogene TRBV3-2) to TRBJ2-5, with TRBD2 matching 14 bases. Germline CDR1 LGHDT, CDR2 YNNKEL (reference sequence). J was trimmed by 3 bases and V by 3 bases; bases with no gene match: 3. This CDR3 region has 16 residues. This chain's CDR3 is CASSQMGLAGEETQYF. The CDR3 DNA is TGTGCCAGCAGCCAGATGGGACTAGCGGGGGAAGAGACCCAGTACTTC.

The rearrangement links TRBV29-1 to TRBJ2-3, with D possibly being TRBD2 (5 bases). CDR3 size: 13 residues. Per the germline V gene, CDR1 is SQVTM and CDR2 is ANQGSEA. V lost 5 bases and J 5 bases, leaving 14 bases between the germline ends. CDR3: CSVRTGTIDTQYF. CDR3 DNA sequence: TGCAGCGTTCGGACTGGAACGATAGATACGCAGTATTTT.

The V and J genes are TRBV9 and TRBJ2-2; weak D call: TRBD2 (5 bases). The V and J ends lost 0 bases and 2 bases respectively, with 8 bases between them. The CDR3 is 15 residues long. Germline CDR1 and CDR2: SGDLS and YYNGEE. CDR3 in amino acids: CASSVVPGNTGELFF. The CDR3, as DNA: TGTGCCAGCAGCGTAGTACCGGGAAACACCGGGGAGCTGTTTTTT.